The 10 T cell receptor beta chains given below trace back to one sample, sequenced in a study of blood T cells in healthy people across ages. The second PCR ran roughly 6 to 11 cycles with a sample-barcoded 5' primer and J-beta primers. TCRdb re-called the 5' RACE reads through MiXCR, storing one row per CDR3 protein. Of some 730,000 distinct CDR3 sequences listed, about a fifth are singletons. Sequencing input: blood. These receptor sequences come from a man between 65 and 79 years old in good health.

This clonotype was counted between two and nine times. The gene calls are TRBV25-1 and TRBJ1-6; 9 positions agree with TRBD1. V was clipped by 4 bases and J by 9 bases; unmatched bases: 10. Per germline, CDR1 MGHDK and CDR2 SYGVNS. This CDR3 has 16 residues. CDR3 sequence: CASSVLEGQGSSPLHF. The CDR3 nucleotides read TGTGCCAGCAGTGTGCTCGAGGGACAGGGAAGTTCACCCCTCCACTTT.

The chain carries TRBV7-9 and TRBJ1-3; D remains unclear. Between the trimmed V and J ends, which lost 4 bases and 2 bases, there was a span of 12 bases. The CDR3 contains 15 residues. Germline CDR1 SEHNR, CDR2 FQNEAQ (reference sequence). The CDR3 protein is CASSSSRHPGNTIYF. CDR3 nucleotides: TGTGCCAGCAGCTCGTCAAGGCACCCTGGAAACACCATATATTTT.

The chain combines TRBV6-1 with TRBJ2-3; D gene uncertain. The V gene's germline CDR1 is MNHNS and CDR2 SASEGT. V lost 4 bases, J lost 0 bases, and 14 bases lay in between. The CDR3 spans 16 residues. DNA for the CDR3: TGTGCCAGCAGTGGTGCCCTACTACTTAGCACAGATACGCAGTATTTT. It encodes CASSGALLLSTDTQYF.

This clonotype was seen more than once but under ten times. A much larger clonotype is one base distant, so this may be a read error. The rearrangement uses TRBV12-3 or TRBV12-4 and TRBJ2-3; D is possibly TRBD2 (5 bases). The CDR3 loop spans 12 amino acids. Trimming took off 6 bases at V and 4 bases at J, with 8 bases between the two ends. DNA for the CDR3: TGTGCCAGCAGCGGGAACGCAGATACGCAGTATTTT. This codes for CASSGNADTQYF.

The V call is TRBV12-5, the J call TRBJ1-1; the match to TRBD1 covers 9 bases. The CDR3 loop spans 13 amino acids. CDR1 and CDR2 (germline): LGHNT, FRNRAP. V lost 8 bases, J lost 4 bases, and 5 bases stayed unmatched. CDR3 in amino acids: CASFTGGGTEAFF. CDR3 DNA: TGTGCTAGTTTTACAGGGGGCGGCACTGAAGCTTTCTTT.

V gene TRBV14 combines with J gene TRBJ1-1; D call uncertain. CDR1 SGHDN and CDR2 FVKESK come from the germline V gene. CDR3 length: 11 residues. V lost 0 bases and J 8 bases, leaving 4 bases between the germline ends. The DNA of the CDR3 is TGTGCCAGCAGCCAAGACGCGGAAGCTTTCTTT. This sequence encodes CASSQDAEAFF. Full variable domain (rest looked up from reference TRBV14 and TRBJ1-1): EAGVTQFPSHSVIEKGQTVTLRCDPISGHDNLYWYRRVMGKEIKFLLHFVKESKQDESGMPNNRFLAERTGGTYSTLKVQPAELEDSGVYFCASSQDAEAFFGQGTRLTVV.

This clonotype occurred a few times. J is TRBJ2-5 and V is TRBV11-1; maybe TRBD1 (7 bases). TRBJ2-1 explains the end of the DNA better; the J call may be wrong. The CDR3 consists of 16 residues. Germline CDR1 SGHAT, CDR2 FQDESV (reference sequence). CDR3 in DNA: TGTGCCAGCAGCCCCCCGGAGGGGGCTAACAGAAATGAGCAGTTCTTC. Translation gives CASSPPEGANRNEQFF.

This clonotype was seen only a few times. The chain uses TRBV20-1 and TRBJ1-2; 10 bases fit TRBD1. This CDR3 is 14 amino acids long. In germline, CDR1 is DFQATT, CDR2 SNEGSKA (reference sequence). Trimming removed 4 bases from V and 4 bases from J; junction bases left unmatched: 6. The CDR3 sequence: CSATPTGGSYGYTF. CDR3 sequence (DNA): TGCAGTGCTACCCCGACAGGGGGCAGCTATGGCTACACCTTC.

This chain connects TRBV18 to TRBJ2-1; 11 positions match TRBD1. The CDR3 has 14 residues. V trimming: 4 bases; J trimming: 10 bases; junction bases outside the gene matches: 6. Germline loops: CDR1 KGHSH, CDR2 LQKENI. Here the CDR3 reads CASSRGQGAEEQFF. The CDR3 DNA reads as TGTGCCAGCTCACGTGGACAGGGGGCTGAGGAGCAGTTCTTC. The entire variable domain, with the rest obtained from reference TRBV18 and TRBJ2-1, is as follows: NAGVMQNPRHLVRRRGQEARLRCSPMKGHSHVYWYRQLPEEGLKFMVYLQKENIIDESGMPKERFSAEFPKEGPSILRIQQVVRGDSAAYFCASSRGQGAEEQFFGPGTRLTVL.

This CDR3 reads CASSQGGLSSYEQYF. The CDR3 bases are TGTGCCAGCAGCCAAGGGGGCCTCAGCTCCTACGAGCAGTACTTC. The chain is built from TRBV4-2 and TRBJ2-7; possible D gene TRBD1, 5 bases. V lost 1 base, J lost 0 bases, and 10 bases lay in between. Germline assignment: CDR1 LGHNA and CDR2 YNFKEQ. This CDR3 has 15 amino acids.